Following are 18 T cell receptor beta chains from one sample sequenced in a study of CD8+ T cells in alopecia areata. Treatment specified: oral pan-JAK inhibitor, 5-10 mg twice daily. Following RNA extraction, reverse transcription yielded cDNA that acted as the sequencing template. Some clones are missing from TCRdb's copy, which holds only in-frame ones; the method was immunoSEQ multiplex PCR. The sample contains 150,000 to 200,000 clones, 58% of which appear only once. Sample: CD8+ T cells sorted from blood, taken at week 24, from a patient treated with tofacitinib. These receptors were taken from a human donor with alopecia areata.

The chain uses TRBV5-1 and TRBJ1-6, with D hard to call. The V and J ends lost 4 bases and 0 bases respectively, with 17 bases between them. The germline gives CDR1 SGHRS, CDR2 YFSETQ. The CDR3 is made up of 18 amino acids. In DNA, the CDR3 is TGCGCCAGCAGCCCGGCGGGAGCAGAGGACTCCTATAATTCACCCCTCCACTTT. It encodes CASSPAGAEDSYNSPLHF.

V gene TRBV4-1 combines with J gene TRBJ2-7; 9 positions match TRBD2. CDR1 and CDR2 (germline): MGHRA, YSYEKL. The CDR3 extends over 15 amino acids. With 3 bases clipped from V and 0 bases from J, the junction kept 3 bases outside the gene matches. The CDR3 DNA is TGCGCCAGCAGCCAGATAGCGGGGGACTCCTACGAGCAGTACTTC. This encodes CASSQIAGDSYEQYF.

The chain recombines TRBV18 with TRBJ2-1; D could derive from TRBD1 or TRBD2 (6 bases each). Germline CDR1 is KGHSH and CDR2 is LQKENI. V was trimmed by 1 base and J by 11 bases, leaving 24 bases between them. The CDR3 totals 17 residues. DNA for the CDR3: TGTGCCAGCTCACCACATGCCAACAGGGTCGGAGGGCCGCAGCAGTTCTTC. It codes for CASSPHANRVGGPQQFF.

The sample holds a few counts of this clone. The genes are TRBV30 and TRBJ1-5, with 10 bases matching TRBD1. CDR3 length: 15 residues. The V gene end was trimmed by 5 bases and the J gene end by 3 bases; junction bases not matched to a gene: 7. Germline V lookup: CDR1 GTSNPN, CDR2 SVGIG (reference sequence). The CDR3 here is CAWDETGGSNQPQHF. DNA of the CDR3: TGTGCCTGGGATGAGACAGGGGGCTCCAATCAGCCCCAGCATTTT.

By share, this clone ranks as hyperexpanded. CDR3 residues: CASSLGHRDPLYEQYF. CDR3 bases: TGTGCCAGCAGTTTAGGACACCGGGACCCCCTCTACGAGCAGTACTTC. The V call is TRBV28, the J call TRBJ2-7; either TRBD1 or TRBD2 may supply D (5 bases each). CDR1 and CDR2 from the germline V gene are MDHEN and SYDVKM. V lost 2 bases and J lost 3, with 17 bases in between. This CDR3 has 16 residues. The full variable domain, completed using reference TRBV28 and TRBJ2-7, is DVKVTQSSRYLVKRTGEKVFLECVQDMDHENMFWYRQDPGLGLRLIYFSYDVKMKEKGDIPEGYSVSREKKERFSLILESASTNQTSMYLCASSLGHRDPLYEQYFGPGTRLTVT.

The rearrangement uses TRBV27 and TRBJ1-5; no definite D call. V lost 6 bases and J lost 4, with 13 bases in between. Germline V gene lookup returns CDR1 MNHEY and CDR2 SMNVEV (reference sequence). CDR3 length equals 14 residues. As DNA, the CDR3 is TGTGCCAGCAGGGCAGGCTTGCCAAATCAGCCCCAGCATTTT. This encodes CASRAGLPNQPQHF.

This clone was counted between two and nine times. The CDR3 region has the DNA TGCGCCAGCAGCCACGACCGGGACACCTCGTACAATGAGCAGTTCTTC. This gives the protein CASSHDRDTSYNEQFF. The chain joins TRBV4-1 to TRBJ2-1; weak D call: TRBD1 (6 bases). CDR1 and CDR2 (germline): MGHRA, YSYEKL. The CDR3 has 16 amino acids. V dropped 3 bases and J dropped 4 bases, with 16 bases sitting between them.

The genes are TRBV5-4 and TRBJ1-1; no clear D gene. The CDR3 runs 13 residues. Trimming took off 4 bases at V and 3 bases at J, with 10 bases between the two ends. Germline CDR1 reads SGHNT; CDR2 reads YYREEE (reference sequence). The CDR3: CASSPRGDTEAFF. In DNA, the CDR3 is TGTGCCAGCAGCCCGCGTGGGGACACTGAAGCTTTCTTT.

In its sample, this clone was seen a few times. The J gene is TRBJ1-1, the V gene TRBV29-1; D might be TRBD1 (5 bases). This CDR3 has 12 residues. CDR1 SQVTM and CDR2 ANQGSEA come from the germline V gene. The ends were cut back, 7 bases at V and 1 base at J, with 10 bases in the middle. CDR3 coding DNA: TGCAGCGGGGAGGGACCGAACACTGAAGCTTTCTTT. This sequence encodes CSGEGPNTEAFF.

The V call is TRBV11-2, the J call TRBJ2-1; D not certain. Trimming took off 1 base at V and 7 bases at J, with 5 bases between the two ends. CDR3 length: 12 amino acids. CDR1 and CDR2 (germline): SGHAT, FQNNGV. Here the CDR3 DNA reads TGTGCCAGCAGCTTAGGTCGGAATGAGCAGTTCTTC. It is translated as CASSLGRNEQFF.

V is TRBV4-1 and J is TRBJ2-1, with D perhaps matching TRBD2 (5 bases). CDR3 size: 14 residues. V was pared by 4 bases and J by 2 bases, with 9 bases between. Germline CDR1 is MGHRA and CDR2 is YSYEKL. The CDR3 DNA sequence: TGCGCCAGCAGCCTCCAGGAGGCCTACAATGAGCAGTTCTTC. It encodes CASSLQEAYNEQFF.

This clone appeared a single time. The rearrangement joins TRBV25-1 to TRBJ2-5; 8 nucleotides agree with TRBD1. The germline V gene has CDR1 MGHDK and CDR2 SYGVNS. J gave up 0 bases and V 4 bases, and 1 base lay outside the gene matches. CDR3 length: 14 amino acids. Here the CDR3 reads CASSATGDQETQYF. CDR3 bases: TGTGCCAGCAGTGCGACAGGGGACCAAGAGACCCAGTACTTC.

This clone was counted once. This chain connects TRBV7-8 to TRBJ2-3; 9 nucleotides line up with TRBD1. The CDR3 runs 18 residues. With V trimmed by 4 bases and J by 3 bases, 14 bases remained unmatched. The V gene's germline CDR1 is SGHVS and CDR2 FQNEAQ. Here the CDR3 reads CASSSPQTGGYQTDTQYF. CDR3 in DNA: TGTGCCAGCAGCTCCCCCCAGACAGGGGGATATCAGACAGATACGCAGTATTTT.

The chain couples TRBV6-5 to TRBJ1-2; weak D call: TRBD1 (6 bases). From germline, CDR1 is MNHEY and CDR2 SVGAGI. The CDR3 is made up of 13 amino acids. Trimming took 5 bases from V and 4 from J, leaving 11 bases between them. This CDR3 reads CASSTTGTYGYTF. CDR3 sequence (DNA): TGTGCCAGCAGTACTACAGGGACCTATGGCTACACCTTC.

The chain carries TRBV5-6 and TRBJ1-1, with 11 positions matching TRBD1. After removal of 2 bases from V and 2 bases from J, the junction contained 8 bases not matched to a gene. Germline CDR1 and CDR2: SGHDT and YYEEEE. The CDR3 is 17 residues long. CDR3 bases: TGTGCCAGCAGCTTTATAAGGGGACAGGGGGATAACACTGAAGCTTTCTTT. This translates into CASSFIRGQGDNTEAFF.

This clone was recorded a few times. V and J are TRBV27 and TRBJ2-5; a weak D match, TRBD2 (6 bases). CDR3 length: 14 amino acids. Trimming took off 5 bases at V and 2 bases at J, with 12 bases between the two ends. The germline gives CDR1 MNHEY, CDR2 SMNVEV (reference sequence). The CDR3 sequence is CASSPSGRQETQYF. The DNA for the CDR3 is TGTGCCAGCAGTCCATCCGGGAGACAAGAGACCCAGTACTTC.

This clone was seen more than once but under ten times. J is TRBJ2-5 and V is TRBV2; 8 nucleotides line up with TRBD1. The CDR3 is made up of 16 amino acids. With 2 bases clipped from V and 1 base from J, the junction kept 6 bases outside the gene matches. The germline V gene has CDR1 SNHLY and CDR2 FYNNEI. CDR3 nucleotide sequence: TGTGCCAGCAGTGAATTGGACAGGGCGGGCCAAGAGACCCAGTACTTC. Protein product: CASSELDRAGQETQYF.

The chain combines TRBV6-5 with TRBJ1-5; D gene unclear. This CDR3 is 13 amino acids long. Trimming took off 4 bases at V and 4 bases at J, with 8 bases between the two ends. CDR1 is MNHEY and CDR2 is SVGAGI in the germline V gene. The chain's CDR3 is CASSSQWNQPQHF. CDR3 in DNA: TGTGCCAGCAGTTCTCAGTGGAATCAGCCCCAGCATTTT.